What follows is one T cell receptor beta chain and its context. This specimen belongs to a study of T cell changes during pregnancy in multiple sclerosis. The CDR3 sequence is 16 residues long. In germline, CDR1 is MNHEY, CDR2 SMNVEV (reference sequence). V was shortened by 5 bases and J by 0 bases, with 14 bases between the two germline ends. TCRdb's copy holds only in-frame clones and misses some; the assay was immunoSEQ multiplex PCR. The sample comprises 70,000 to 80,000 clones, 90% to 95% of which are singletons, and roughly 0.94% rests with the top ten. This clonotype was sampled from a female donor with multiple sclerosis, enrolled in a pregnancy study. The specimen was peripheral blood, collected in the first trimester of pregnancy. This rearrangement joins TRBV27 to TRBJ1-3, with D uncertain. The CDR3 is CASSPSRLTSGNTIYF. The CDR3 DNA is TGTGCCAGCAGTCCCTCTAGACTTACCTCTGGAAACACCATATATTTT.